The entry below describes one TCR beta chain. Its antigen remains unknown. These data originate in a study of CD4 T cells in relation to SARS-CoV-2 and coronaviruses. Only in-frame clones appear in the TCRdb table, and some are missing; sequencing was by immunoSEQ multiplex PCR. The sample holds about 41,000 clones; 84% are singletons and the top ten take roughly 1.2%. CDR3 length equals 15 residues. Trimming at V came to 2 bases and at J to 2 bases, leaving 6 bases not matched to a gene. CDR1 and CDR2 from the germline V gene are MDHEN and SYDVKM. Material: naive CD4+ T cells from PBMCs, cultured in vitro. As for subset: naive CD4+ T cells isolated by negative enrichment. The chain has TRBV28 and TRBJ2-7; 7 nucleotides align to TRBD2. The TCR was taken from an adult with COVID-19. The CDR3: CASSLAGREAYEQYF. CDR3 bases: TGTGCCAGCAGTTTAGCTGGGAGGGAAGCCTACGAGCAGTACTTC. Full variable domain (missing parts from reference TRBV28 and TRBJ2-7): DVKVTQSSRYLVKRTGEKVFLECVQDMDHENMFWYRQDPGLGLRLIYFSYDVKMKEKGDIPEGYSVSREKKERFSLILESASTNQTSMYLCASSLAGREAYEQYFGPGTRLTVT.